This T cell receptor beta chain was recorded in a study of regulatory T cells in long-lasting Graves disease. As for the study in general: Graves' patients who were just diagnosed had used antithyroid drugs for under 3 months. Findings and caveats of the study: TCR diversity in persistent Graves' patients was below that of newly diagnosed ones.

This clonotype turned up a few times. What it binds is not known. An end of the junction does not agree with germline; a read error may underlie this. TCR beta libraries were built with iRepertoire HTBI primers and Arm-PCR of CDR3 regions. MiXCR, run by TCRdb on the multiplex PCR reads, gives a single entry per CDR3 protein. In the table there are a few hundred thousand distinct CDR3 sequences, about an eighth of which are singletons. The time point: newly diagnosed GD, antithyroid drugs for less than 3 months. There was RNA extracted from PBMCs, and the TCR library was made from it. Germline V gene sequence: CDR1 DFQATT, CDR2 SNEGSKA (reference sequence). The CDR3 sequence is 15 residues long. These data also featured in a second study, about T cells in Graves' hyperthyroidism and ophthalmopathy.

The receptor was isolated from a woman younger than 30 with Graves disease. The material sequenced was peripheral blood mononuclear cells (PBMCs), taken at new diagnosis, from a patient treated with antithyroid drugs. This chain uses TRBV20-1 with TRBJ2-1, with 7 nucleotides matching TRBD1. The CDR3 DNA follows: TGCCGTGCTAGATCGACAGGGAGCTCCTACAATAAGCAGTTCTTC. It translates to CRARSTGSSYNKQFF.